The 28 T cell receptor beta chains in this list originate from one sample, sequenced in a study of lymphopenia after photon versus proton radiotherapy. Here immunoSEQ multiplex PCR was the method, and the copy in TCRdb shows in-frame clones only, minus some. The sample carries 65,000 to 85,000 clones, just under 95% recorded once. The starting material was peripheral blood, obtained from a patient treated with photon-based radiotherapy. The origin of the receptors is a woman in her forties with cholangiocarcinoma.

The chain carries TRBV9 and TRBJ1-3; D ambiguous. The length of the CDR3 is 15 residues. Between the trimmed V and J ends, which lost 4 bases and 4 bases, there was a span of 15 bases. In germline, CDR1 is SGDLS, CDR2 YYNGEE. The CDR3 loop is CASSIDGGKGNTIYF. As DNA, the CDR3 is TGTGCCAGCAGCATCGATGGAGGGAAAGGAAACACCATATATTTT.

This clone was seen a few times. The CDR3, as DNA: TGTGCCAGCAGCCCCGACCGTTTCAAGACAGCATCCTATGGCTACACCTTC. Translating gives CASSPDRFKTASYGYTF. The gene calls are TRBV11-1 and TRBJ1-2, with D possibly being TRBD1 (5 bases). The CDR3 has 17 residues. The V gene lost 5 bases and the J gene lost 4 bases, with 23 bases spanning the gap. Germline lookup yields CDR1 SGHAT and CDR2 FQDESV (reference sequence).

The chain couples TRBV30 to TRBJ1-3; D gene unclear. Germline lookup yields CDR1 GTSNPN and CDR2 SVGIG (reference sequence). The CDR3 is made up of 12 amino acids. V lost 3 bases, J lost 4 bases, and 7 bases lay in between. The CDR3 DNA follows: TGTGCCTGGAGAGAAAAAGGAAACACCATATATTTT. Encoded protein: CAWREKGNTIYF.

The chain couples TRBV28 to TRBJ1-2; D may be TRBD1 (6 bases). V was clipped by 6 bases and J by 5 bases, with 10 bases between them. Germline CDR1 MDHEN, CDR2 SYDVKM. The CDR3 extends over 12 amino acids. CDR3 loop: CASRLGTYGYTF. The CDR3 DNA reads as TGTGCCAGCAGACTAGGGACATATGGCTACACCTTC.

This rearrangement joins TRBV19 to TRBJ1-1; 8 bases agree with TRBD1. The germline V gene has CDR1 LNHDA and CDR2 SQIVND (reference sequence). The CDR3 spans 15 residues. V dropped 5 bases and J dropped 4; count of bases not matched to a gene: 9. CDR3 protein: CASSPGGARPTEAFF. CDR3 sequence (DNA): TGTGCCAGTAGTCCAGGGGGCGCAAGACCCACTGAAGCTTTCTTT.

The V call is TRBV5-8, the J call TRBJ1-2; 10 positions match TRBD1. Germline-derived CDR1 and CDR2 are SGHTS and YDEGEE. This CDR3 contains 14 residues. V was clipped by 4 bases and J by 7 bases; unmatched bases: 7. This CDR3 reads CASSRDRGLRGYTF. The CDR3, as DNA: TGTGCCAGCAGCCGGGACAGGGGTCTTCGTGGCTACACCTTC.

The chain recombines TRBV29-1 with TRBJ1-4; 8 bases match TRBD1. V was pared by 7 bases and J by 8 bases, with 9 bases of the junction left unmatched. CDR3 length equals 13 residues. Germline V lookup: CDR1 SQVTM, CDR2 ANQGSEA. CDR3: CSASQGAGEKLFF. The CDR3 nucleotides read TGCAGCGCGTCTCAGGGGGCGGGAGAAAAACTGTTTTTT.

The chain combines TRBV28 with TRBJ2-7, with TRBD1 matching 9 bases. Per the germline V gene, CDR1 is MDHEN and CDR2 is SYDVKM. The CDR3 loop spans 15 amino acids. V was pared by 6 bases and J by 4 bases, with 10 bases of the junction left unmatched. This CDR3 is CASRHRTGESYEQYF. For the CDR3, the DNA is TGTGCCAGCAGGCACAGGACAGGGGAGTCTTACGAGCAGTACTTC. The variable domain in full, with the rest retrieved from reference TRBV28 and TRBJ2-7, is DVKVTQSSRYLVKRTGEKVFLECVQDMDHENMFWYRQDPGLGLRLIYFSYDVKMKEKGDIPEGYSVSREKKERFSLILESASTNQTSMYLCASRHRTGESYEQYFGPGTRLTVT.

The count of this clone is one. The rearrangement uses TRBV18 and TRBJ1-2, with 12 bases fitting TRBD1. Unmatched junction bases numbered 6, after V lost 3 bases and J lost 4 bases. CDR3 size: 16 residues. The germline CDR1 and CDR2 sequences are KGHSH and LQKENI. CDR3 amino acids: CASSPGQGALVYGYTF. CDR3 nucleotides: TGTGCCAGCTCACCGGGACAGGGGGCGCTGGTCTATGGCTACACCTTC.

The chain links TRBV7-2 to TRBJ1-5, with D tentatively TRBD1 (6 bases). Germline CDR1 and CDR2: SGHTA and FQGNSA. This CDR3 comprises 17 residues. Trimming shortened V by 1 base and J by 2 bases, and 15 bases separated the two germline ends. Here the CDR3 reads CASSLGPRGAGNQPQHF. The CDR3 DNA reads TGTGCCAGCAGCTTAGGCCCACGGGGGGCTGGCAATCAGCCCCAGCATTTT.

This chain connects TRBV28 to TRBJ2-1; D gene ambiguous. The germline gives CDR1 MDHEN, CDR2 SYDVKM. Trimming left V 5 bases short and J 0 bases short, with 14 bases between. CDR3 length: 16 amino acids. The CDR3 protein is CASSPHPRSSYNEQFF. Here the CDR3 DNA reads TGTGCCAGCAGTCCCCATCCTCGAAGCTCCTACAATGAGCAGTTCTTC.

V is TRBV28 and J is TRBJ1-2; no clear D. V shed 2 bases and J shed 2 bases, with 12 bases lying between them. This CDR3 comprises 15 residues. Germline V gives CDR1 MDHEN, CDR2 SYDVKM. CDR3 sequence: CASSLPPMGNYGYTF. In DNA form, the CDR3 reads TGTGCCAGCAGTTTACCCCCGATGGGGAACTATGGCTACACCTTC.

The V and J genes are TRBV10-1 and TRBJ1-1; 7 bases agree with TRBD1. Unmatched junction bases numbered 0, after V lost 2 bases and J lost 0 bases. The CDR3 covers 14 residues. Germline V gene data show CDR1 as WNHNN and CDR2 as SYGVQD (reference sequence). CDR3 protein: CASSEGTVNTEAFF. For the CDR3, the DNA is TGCGCCAGCAGTGAGGGGACAGTGAACACTGAAGCTTTCTTT.

This rearrangement joins TRBV6-5 to TRBJ2-2; D is perhaps TRBD2 (5 bases). Germline-derived CDR1 and CDR2 are MNHEY and SVGAGI. The CDR3 runs 13 residues. V was cut by 10 bases and J by 4 bases, with 13 bases left in between. CDR3 coding DNA: TGTGCCATCCAGCAGCGGTCCACCGGGGAGCTGTTTTTT. Its translation is CAIQQRSTGELFF.

The chain employs TRBV30 and TRBJ1-6, with D maybe TRBD1 (5 bases). With 3 bases removed from V and 9 bases from J, the gap between germline ends came to 12 bases. The germline V gene encodes CDR1 GTSNPN and CDR2 SVGIG (reference sequence). This CDR3 contains 13 residues. CDR3 loop: CAWSPLGGSPLHF. CDR3 sequence (DNA): TGTGCCTGGAGCCCCCTCGGGGGTTCACCCCTCCACTTT.

The rearrangement joins TRBV7-2 to TRBJ2-7; possibly TRBD2 for D (5 bases). The CDR3 extends over 14 amino acids. V was shortened by 5 bases and J by 0 bases, with 11 bases between the two germline ends. CDR1 SGHTA and CDR2 FQGNSA come from the germline V gene. CDR3 loop: CASSPSGYSYEQYF. CDR3 DNA sequence: TGTGCCAGCAGCCCAAGCGGTTACTCCTACGAGCAGTACTTC.

This chain uses TRBV29-1 with TRBJ1-1, with D maybe TRBD1 (5 bases). The CDR3 extends over 12 amino acids. V was shortened by 4 bases and J by 4 bases, with 10 bases between the two germline ends. Looked up from germline, CDR1 is SQVTM and CDR2 is ANQGSEA. The CDR3 region is CSVAGKGTEAFF. Here the CDR3 DNA reads TGCAGCGTTGCAGGGAAGGGCACTGAAGCTTTCTTT.

The chain combines TRBV5-6 with TRBJ1-1; 12 bases align to TRBD1. The CDR3 spans 14 residues. Germline CDR1 reads SGHDT; CDR2 reads YYEEEE. The junction had 4 bases not matched to a gene; V was cut back by 0 bases and J by 10 bases. CDR3 coding DNA: TGTGCCAGCAGCTTGGCGGGACAGGGGGCTGGAGCTTTCTTT. Residues: CASSLAGQGAGAFF.

This sequence joins TRBV6-1 and TRBJ2-4; 7 bases map to TRBD1. V lost 4 bases to trimming and J lost 5 bases; unmatched junction nucleotides: 5. This CDR3 contains 14 residues. Germline V gene lookup returns CDR1 MNHNS and CDR2 SASEGT. In DNA, the CDR3 is TGTGCCAGCAGTGTCCGGGACAGCCAAAACATTCAGTACTTC. Translating gives CASSVRDSQNIQYF.

V gene TRBV5-4 combines with J gene TRBJ1-6; no clear D gene. Germline lookup yields CDR1 SGHNT and CDR2 YYREEE (reference sequence). This CDR3 has 14 amino acids. Trimming left V 2 bases short and J 7 bases short, with 10 bases between. CDR3 bases: TGTGCCAGCAGCTTCGGCGGGAACAATTCACCCCTCCACTTT. It yields the protein CASSFGGNNSPLHF. The full variable domain, its missing parts supplied by reference TRBV5-4 and TRBJ1-6, is ETGVTQSPTHLIKTRGQQVTLRCSSQSGHNTVSWYQQALGQGPQFIFQYYREEENGRGNFPPRFSGLQFPNYSSELNVNALELDDSALYLCASSFGGNNSPLHFGNGTRLTVT.

The chain employs TRBV6-1 and TRBJ1-5; no definite D call. This CDR3 contains 14 residues. V lost 0 bases to trimming and J lost 3 bases, with 6 bases between them. Germline-derived CDR1 and CDR2 are MNHNS and SASEGT. The CDR3 DNA follows: TGTGCCAGCAGTGAAGCGGATCTCAATCAGCCCCAGCATTTT. Translation: CASSEADLNQPQHF.

The chain couples TRBV7-2 to TRBJ2-7; D is undetermined. Germline CDR1 reads SGHTA; CDR2 reads FQGNSA. V was cut by 1 base and J by 2 bases, with 9 bases left in between. The CDR3 consists of 14 residues. As DNA, the CDR3 is TGTGCCAGCAGCTTAGACCCGGCCACCTACGAGCAGTACTTC. Its translation is CASSLDPATYEQYF.

The chain uses TRBV6-6 and TRBJ2-7, with a possible D match to TRBD1 (5 bases). Germline V gene data show CDR1 as MNHNY and CDR2 as SVGAGI (reference sequence). V lost 6 bases, J lost 0 bases, and 9 bases lay in between. CDR3 length: 13 amino acids. CDR3 sequence (DNA): TGTGCCAGCAGGGATAGGGGCTCCTACGAGCAGTACTTC. This encodes CASRDRGSYEQYF.

The rearrangement uses TRBV15 and TRBJ1-1; D not resolved. CDR3 size: 15 residues. V shed 0 bases and J shed 1 base, with 9 bases lying between them. CDR1 is LNHNV and CDR2 is YYDKDF in the germline V gene (reference sequence). CDR3 in amino acids: CATSRDRVANTEAFF. CDR3 nucleotides: TGTGCCACCAGCAGAGATCGGGTCGCGAACACTGAAGCTTTCTTT.

The V and J genes are TRBV28 and TRBJ1-1; 9 nucleotides line up with TRBD1. This CDR3 is built from 14 residues. Trimming cost V 4 bases and J 12 bases; bases outside gene matches: 12. Per germline, CDR1 MDHEN and CDR2 SYDVKM. The CDR3 sequence is CASSSGAGTGLTFF. The CDR3 region has the DNA TGTGCCAGCAGTTCCGGGGCGGGGACAGGGTTAACTTTCTTT.

This chain links TRBV7-8 with TRBJ1-5; no definite D call. Germline lookup yields CDR1 SGHVS and CDR2 FQNEAQ. V was trimmed by 1 base and J by 8 bases, leaving 12 bases between them. This CDR3 contains 14 residues. The CDR3: CASSLEGNVKPQHF. As DNA, the CDR3 is TGTGCCAGCAGCTTAGAGGGAAATGTGAAGCCCCAGCATTTT.

CDR3 in amino acids: CSVGVERGLLEQFF. The CDR3 DNA follows: TGCAGCGTTGGGGTCGAGCGGGGACTTCTCGAGCAGTTCTTC. V gene TRBV29-1 combines with J gene TRBJ2-1; TRBD2 matches 7 bases. The CDR3 sequence is 14 residues long. Per the germline V gene, CDR1 is SQVTM and CDR2 is ANQGSEA. V lost 4 bases and J lost 10; bases outside the gene matches: 13.

The V and J genes are TRBV6-5 and TRBJ1-1, with 7 positions matching TRBD1. Germline V gene lookup returns CDR1 MNHEY and CDR2 SVGAGI. Germline trimming cut 5 bases from V and 2 bases from J; bases unmatched to any gene: 8. CDR3 length: 15 amino acids. DNA of the CDR3: TGTGCCAGCAGTGCTCCAGGGGGGGGAAACACTGAAGCTTTCTTT. Its protein product is CASSAPGGGNTEAFF.